This TCR beta chain was identified in a study of blood T cell repertoires in COVID-19. In the source study's methods: It was from reference gene primer amplification that nucleated cell counts were estimated. Clones were read by immunoSEQ multiplex PCR, and TCRdb kept only the in-frame ones, dropping some. Clone size and the V and J calls come from that table; the DNA yielded D and trimming. The data contain some 390,000 clones, roughly 90% of them singletons. Per the germline V gene, CDR1 is ENHRY and CDR2 is SYGVKD. The CDR3 consists of 15 residues. Trimming cost V 6 bases and J 3 bases; bases outside gene matches: 8. Patients in Seattle were enrolled during active infection, then followed longitudinally.

Sequenced: peripheral blood. The receptor's source is a woman in her thirties or forties with COVID-19, enrolled during active disease. This rearrangement joins TRBV10-3 to TRBJ2-7; 10 bases are a match to TRBD1. CDR3 sequence: CAISSLDRGRYEQYF. In nucleotides, the CDR3 is TGTGCCATCAGCTCCTTAGACAGGGGGCGCTACGAGCAGTACTTC.